These 9 T cell receptor beta chains originate from one sample sequenced in a study of shared clonotypes between healthy human individuals. Assay: immunoSEQ multiplex PCR; the TCRdb copy retains only in-frame clones and omits some. This table holds under 650,000 clones, 90% to 96% found once. What was sequenced was naive CD4+ T cells sorted from blood. The subset was: CD45RA+ positively selected. The receptors were gathered from a woman younger than 45 in good health.

The V call is TRBV10-2, the J call TRBJ1-2; D not certain. CDR3 length equals 13 residues. Germline CDR1 and CDR2: WSHSY and SAAADI. Trimming removed 0 bases at V and 8 bases at J, with 10 bases between. The CDR3 sequence is CASSESGGTGYTF. The CDR3 DNA sequence: TGCGCCAGCAGTGAGTCCGGAGGTACGGGCTACACCTTC.

This chain uses TRBV10-3 with TRBJ1-4; D ambiguous. CDR3 length equals 12 residues. V was trimmed by 2 bases and J by 6 bases, leaving 4 bases between them. Germline CDR1 and CDR2: ENHRY and SYGVKD. In DNA form, the CDR3 reads TGTGCCATCAGTGAGCCTGATGAAAAACTGTTTTTT. It is translated as CAISEPDEKLFF.

The V and J genes are TRBV5-1 and TRBJ2-1; TRBD1 agrees at 8 bases. The CDR3 runs to 14 residues. After removal of 2 bases from V and 8 bases from J, the junction contained 6 bases not matched to a gene. Germline assignment: CDR1 SGHRS and CDR2 YFSETQ. CDR3 coding DNA: TGCGCCAGCAGCTTCAGGGGGCGCGGGGATGAGCAGTTCTTC. This translates into CASSFRGRGDEQFF. Using reference TRBV5-1 and TRBJ2-1 for the parts outside the CDR3, the full variable domain is KAGVTQTPRYLIKTRGQQVTLSCSPISGHRSVSWYQQTPGQGLQFLFEYFSETQRNKGNFPGRFSGRQFSNSRSEMNVSTLELGDSALYLCASSFRGRGDEQFFGPGTRLTVL.

This clone is a singleton in its sample. This chain links TRBV28 with TRBJ2-4, with D possibly matching TRBD1 (6 bases). The CDR3 sequence is 12 residues long. Germline V gene lookup returns CDR1 MDHEN and CDR2 SYDVKM. The V gene lost 5 bases and the J gene lost 10 bases, with 12 bases spanning the gap. Here the CDR3 DNA reads TGTGCCAGCAGTATAAACAGGGCTATTCAGTACTTC. Translating gives CASSINRAIQYF. Variable domain in full (rest from reference TRBV28 and TRBJ2-4): DVKVTQSSRYLVKRTGEKVFLECVQDMDHENMFWYRQDPGLGLRLIYFSYDVKMKEKGDIPEGYSVSREKKERFSLILESASTNQTSMYLCASSINRAIQYFGAGTRLSVL.

The J gene is TRBJ1-1, the V gene TRBV19; 9 bases match TRBD1. The CDR3 runs 15 residues. V was pared by 5 bases and J by 5 bases, with 9 bases of the junction left unmatched. Germline-derived CDR1 and CDR2 are LNHDA and SQIVND (reference sequence). The CDR3 loop reads CASSLQGAPVTEAFF. The CDR3 coding sequence is TGTGCCAGTAGTTTACAGGGGGCGCCCGTTACTGAAGCTTTCTTT. Full variable domain (missing parts from reference TRBV19 and TRBJ1-1): DGGITQSPKYLFRKEGQNVTLSCEQNLNHDAMYWYRQDPGQGLRLIYYSQIVNDFQKGDIAEGYSVSREKKESFPLTVTSAQKNPTAFYLCASSLQGAPVTEAFFGQGTRLTVV.

This chain connects TRBV27 to TRBJ1-1; weak D call: TRBD1 (5 bases). The CDR3 is 14 amino acids. V gave up 7 bases and J gave up 3 bases, with 15 bases separating them. Germline values: CDR1 MNHEY, CDR2 SMNVEV (reference sequence). CDR3 nucleotide sequence: TGTGCCAGCAACTGGGGGGGAGGGGACACTGAAGCTTTCTTT. Encoded protein: CASNWGGGDTEAFF.

This clone has only one observation. This chain joins TRBV6-5 and TRBJ2-2; D unresolved. The CDR3 is 13 residues long. Germline V gene sequence: CDR1 MNHEY, CDR2 SVGAGI. V lost 0 bases and J lost 5, with 4 bases in between. The CDR3 sequence: CASSYSPTGELFF. The CDR3 nucleotides read TGTGCCAGCAGTTACTCACCAACCGGGGAGCTGTTTTTT.

The chain recombines TRBV29-1 with TRBJ2-5; 7 bases fit TRBD1. The assigned J gene may be wrong: the sequence end matches TRBJ2-7 better. Germline V gene lookup returns CDR1 SQVTM and CDR2 ANQGSEA. This CDR3 spans 14 amino acids. CDR3 bases: TGCAGCGTTGTCGGACAGGCGCGGAGATACGAGCAGTACTTC. This codes for CSVVGQARRYEQYF.

The rearrangement joins TRBV25-1 to TRBJ2-5; 7 positions agree with TRBD1. Germline V CDR1 and CDR2: MGHDK, SYGVNS. CDR3 size: 12 residues. Trimming took 11 bases from V and 4 from J; bases not matched to a gene: 7. CDR3 sequence: CAGRQGSETQYF. For the CDR3, the DNA is TGTGCCGGTCGACAGGGATCAGAGACCCAGTACTTC.